Listed below are T cell receptor beta chains from one sample, sequenced in a study of cytomegalovirus exposure and HLA in healthy donors. The repertoire was sequenced with immunoSEQ multiplex PCR; TCRdb's copy has only in-frame clones and lacks some. In the table there are roughly 120,000 clones, about three quarters of which are singletons. Sequencing was performed on PBMCs. These receptors came from a woman in her 30s in good health and CMV-seronegative. Each CDR3 is given with its conserved first and last residue. Each record gives: D gene, clone size, V gene, J gene, CDR3 DNA, CDR3 protein. The D gene is left open where the match is weak. Clone size is stated in some rows and not others, as once, few, many or a class when expanded.

TRBD1	NA	TRBV30	TRBJ2-4	TGTGCCTGGAGTCGTCCTTCAGGGACAGGGGGACTAGCCAAAAACATTCAGTACTTC	CAWSRPSGTGGLAKNIQYF
NA	NA	TRBV19	TRBJ2-7	TGTGCCAGTAGTCCAGGATCCTACTACGAGCAGTACTTC	CASSPGSYYEQYF
TRBD2	few	TRBV2	TRBJ2-3	TGTGCCAGCAGTGTGGTTGCGGGGGGCACAGATACGCAGTATTTT	CASSVVAGGTDTQYF
NA	NA	TRBV5-1	TRBJ2-1	TGCGCCAGCAGATCTAGCGAACCCTACAATGAGCAGTTCTTC	CASRSSEPYNEQFF
TRBD1	few	TRBV6-1	TRBJ2-4	TGTGCCAGCAGTCAGACAGGGCTAGGGAACATTCAGTACTTC	CASSQTGLGNIQYF
NA	NA	TRBV6-1	TRBJ2-3	TGTGCCAGCAGTGAAGCGCTAGGGGATTTCACAGATACGCAGTATTTT	CASSEALGDFTDTQYF
NA	NA	TRBV6-6	TRBJ1-5	TGTGCCAGCAGGAATAAGGCGGGTCAGCCCCAGCATTTT	CASRNKAGQPQHF
TRBD1	NA	TRBV7-3	TRBJ1-1	TGTGCCAGCAGTTCAGGGGGCCGAAACACTGAAGCTTTCTTT	CASSSGGRNTEAFF
NA	NA	TRBV2	TRBJ1-1	TGTGCCAGCAGTTCATCAGGGGTCCCGAACACTGAAGCTTTCTTT	CASSSSGVPNTEAFF
NA	NA	TRBV6-1	TRBJ2-3	TGTGCCACACGCTCACTAGCCCTCCTGAGGGATACGCAGTATTTT	CATRSLALLRDTQYF
NA	NA	TRBV9	TRBJ1-1	TGTGCCAGCAGCGTCGGCCAGGGGATAAACACTGAAGCTTTCTTT	CASSVGQGINTEAFF
TRBD1	few	TRBV28	TRBJ1-6	TGTGCCAGCAGTTACGACAGGGCAGATTCACCCCTCCACTTT	CASSYDRADSPLHF
TRBD1	NA	TRBV11-1	TRBJ1-1	TGTGCCAGCACCATGCGGGGGACAGGGAGGAACACTGAAGCTTTCTTT	CASTMRGTGRNTEAFF
NA	NA	TRBV7-8	TRBJ1-1	TGTGCCAGCAGCTTAGAACTGGCAGGGATTAGGGAAAGGAGCACTGAAGCTTTCTTT	CASSLELAGIRERSTEAFF
NA	NA	TRBV6-1	TRBJ1-1	TGTGCCAGCAGTGAAGCCAGGGGGAACACTGAAGCTTTCTTT	CASSEARGNTEAFF